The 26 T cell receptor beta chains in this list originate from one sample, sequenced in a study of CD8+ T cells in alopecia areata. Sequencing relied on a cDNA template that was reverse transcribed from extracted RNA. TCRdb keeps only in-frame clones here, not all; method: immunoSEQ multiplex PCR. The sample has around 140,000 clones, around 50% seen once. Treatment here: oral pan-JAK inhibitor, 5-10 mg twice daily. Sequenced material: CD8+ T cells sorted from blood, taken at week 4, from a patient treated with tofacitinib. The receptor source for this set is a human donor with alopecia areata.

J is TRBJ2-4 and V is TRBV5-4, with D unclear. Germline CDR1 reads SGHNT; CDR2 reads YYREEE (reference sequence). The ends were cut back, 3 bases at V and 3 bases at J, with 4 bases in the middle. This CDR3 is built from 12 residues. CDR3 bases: TGTGCCAGCAGCTATGGCAAAAACATTCAGTACTTC. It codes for CASSYGKNIQYF. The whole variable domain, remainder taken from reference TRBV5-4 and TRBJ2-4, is ETGVTQSPTHLIKTRGQQVTLRCSSQSGHNTVSWYQQALGQGPQFIFQYYREEENGRGNFPPRFSGLQFPNYSSELNVNALELDDSALYLCASSYGKNIQYFGAGTRLSVL.

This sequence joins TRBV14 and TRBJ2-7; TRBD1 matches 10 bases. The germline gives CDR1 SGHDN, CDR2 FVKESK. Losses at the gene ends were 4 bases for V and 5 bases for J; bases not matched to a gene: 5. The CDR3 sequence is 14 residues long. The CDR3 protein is CASSLRGQGHEQYF. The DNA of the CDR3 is TGTGCCAGCAGCCTAAGGGGACAGGGGCACGAGCAGTACTTC.

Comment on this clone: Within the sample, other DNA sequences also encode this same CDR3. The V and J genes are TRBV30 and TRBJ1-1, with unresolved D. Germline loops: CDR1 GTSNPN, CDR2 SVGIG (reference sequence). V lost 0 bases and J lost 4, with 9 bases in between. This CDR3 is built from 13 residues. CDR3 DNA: TGTGCCTGGAGTGTTCTGAGAGGCACTGAAGCTTTCTTT. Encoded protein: CAWSVLRGTEAFF. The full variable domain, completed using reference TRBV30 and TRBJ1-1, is SQTIHQWPATLVQPVGSPLSLECTVEGTSNPNLYWYRQAAGRGLQLLFYSVGIGQISSEVPQNLSASRPQDRQFILSSKKLLLSDSGFYLCAWSVLRGTEAFFGQGTRLTVV.

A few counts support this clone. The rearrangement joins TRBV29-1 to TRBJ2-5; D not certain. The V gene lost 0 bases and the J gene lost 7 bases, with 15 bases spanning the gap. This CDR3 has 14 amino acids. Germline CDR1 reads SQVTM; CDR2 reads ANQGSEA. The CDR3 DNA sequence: TGCAGCGTTGAAGATCTGGAAGTCCCGGGGACCCAGTACTTC. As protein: CSVEDLEVPGTQYF.

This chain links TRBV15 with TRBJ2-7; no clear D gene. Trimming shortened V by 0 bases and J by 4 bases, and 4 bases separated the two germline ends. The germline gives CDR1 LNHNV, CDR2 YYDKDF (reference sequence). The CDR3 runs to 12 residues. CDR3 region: CATSRDAYEQYF. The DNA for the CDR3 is TGTGCCACCAGCAGAGATGCATACGAGCAGTACTTC.

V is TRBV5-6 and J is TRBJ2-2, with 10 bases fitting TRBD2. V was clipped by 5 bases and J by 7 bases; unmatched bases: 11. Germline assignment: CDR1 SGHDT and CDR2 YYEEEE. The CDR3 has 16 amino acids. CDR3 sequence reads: CASSLSLAGFIGELFF. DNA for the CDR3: TGTGCCAGCAGTCTGTCACTAGCGGGGTTTATCGGGGAGCTGTTTTTT.

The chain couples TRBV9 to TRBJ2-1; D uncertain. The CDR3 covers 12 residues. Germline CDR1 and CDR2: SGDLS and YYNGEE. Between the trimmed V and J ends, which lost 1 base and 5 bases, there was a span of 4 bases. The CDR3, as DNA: TGTGCCAGCAGCGTATCCGACAATGAGCAGTTCTTC. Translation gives CASSVSDNEQFF.

The DNA of the CDR3 is TGTGCCAGCAGACCTTGGGACTATAATTCACCCCTCCACTTT. Residues: CASRPWDYNSPLHF. The chain recombines TRBV25-1 with TRBJ1-6; no clear D. The CDR3 is 14 amino acids. Germline CDR1 is MGHDK and CDR2 is SYGVNS. Trimming removed 6 bases at V and 3 bases at J, with 9 bases between.

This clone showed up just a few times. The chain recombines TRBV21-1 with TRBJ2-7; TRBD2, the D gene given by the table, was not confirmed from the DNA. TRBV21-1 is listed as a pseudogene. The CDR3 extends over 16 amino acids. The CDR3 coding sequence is TGTGCCAGCAGCAAAGAGGCCAGCGGGGGGAACTACGAGCAGTACTTC. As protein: CASSKEASGGNYEQYF.

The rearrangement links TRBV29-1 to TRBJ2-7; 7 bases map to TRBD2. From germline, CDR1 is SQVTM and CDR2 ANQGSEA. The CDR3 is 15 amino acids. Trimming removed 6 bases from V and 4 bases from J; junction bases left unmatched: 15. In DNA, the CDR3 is TGCAGCGTCCGGGGAGGGCAGCGGCCCCCTTACGAGCAGTACTTC. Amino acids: CSVRGGQRPPYEQYF.

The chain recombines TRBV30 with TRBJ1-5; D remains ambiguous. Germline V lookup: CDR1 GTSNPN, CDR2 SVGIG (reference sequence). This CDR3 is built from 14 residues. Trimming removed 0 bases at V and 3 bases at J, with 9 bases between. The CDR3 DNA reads TGTGCCTGGAGTGTTGATGGGTCCAATCAGCCCCAGCATTTT. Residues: CAWSVDGSNQPQHF.

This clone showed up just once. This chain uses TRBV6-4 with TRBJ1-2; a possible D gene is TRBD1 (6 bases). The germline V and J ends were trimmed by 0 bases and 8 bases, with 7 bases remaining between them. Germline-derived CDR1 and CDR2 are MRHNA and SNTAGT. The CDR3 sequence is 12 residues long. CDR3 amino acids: CASSDSGGGYTF. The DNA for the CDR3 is TGTGCCAGCAGTGACTCCGGGGGCGGCTACACCTTC.

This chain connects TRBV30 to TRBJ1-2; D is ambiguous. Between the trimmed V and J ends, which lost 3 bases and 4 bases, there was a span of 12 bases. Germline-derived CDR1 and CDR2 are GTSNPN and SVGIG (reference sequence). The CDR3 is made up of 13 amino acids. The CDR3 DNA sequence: TGTGCCTGGAGAGAAGGGTTCGGCTATGGCTACACCTTC. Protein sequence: CAWREGFGYGYTF.

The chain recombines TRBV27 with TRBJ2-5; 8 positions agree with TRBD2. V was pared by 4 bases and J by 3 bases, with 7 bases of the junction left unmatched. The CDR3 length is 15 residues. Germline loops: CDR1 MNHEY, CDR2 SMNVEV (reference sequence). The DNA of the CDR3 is TGTGCCAGCAGTTCCGGGACTAGACCTAAAGAGACCCAGTACTTC. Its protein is CASSSGTRPKETQYF.

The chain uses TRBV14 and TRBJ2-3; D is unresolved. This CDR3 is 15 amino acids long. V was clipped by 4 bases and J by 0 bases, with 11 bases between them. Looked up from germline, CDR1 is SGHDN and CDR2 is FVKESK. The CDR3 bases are TGTGCCAGCAGCCCGACACCTCCTAGCACAGATACGCAGTATTTT. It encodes CASSPTPPSTDTQYF.

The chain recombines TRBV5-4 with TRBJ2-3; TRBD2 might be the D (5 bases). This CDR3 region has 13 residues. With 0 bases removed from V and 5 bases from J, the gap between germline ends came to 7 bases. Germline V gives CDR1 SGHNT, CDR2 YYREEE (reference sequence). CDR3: CASSLVEGDTQYF. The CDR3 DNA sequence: TGTGCCAGCAGCTTGGTTGAGGGAGATACGCAGTATTTT.

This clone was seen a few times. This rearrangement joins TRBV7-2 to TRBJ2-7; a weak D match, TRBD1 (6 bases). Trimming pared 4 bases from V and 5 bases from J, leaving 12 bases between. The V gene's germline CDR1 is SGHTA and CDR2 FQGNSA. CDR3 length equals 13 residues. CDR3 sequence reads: CASSYRVFHEQYF. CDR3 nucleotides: TGTGCCAGCAGCTACAGGGTTTTCCACGAGCAGTACTTC.

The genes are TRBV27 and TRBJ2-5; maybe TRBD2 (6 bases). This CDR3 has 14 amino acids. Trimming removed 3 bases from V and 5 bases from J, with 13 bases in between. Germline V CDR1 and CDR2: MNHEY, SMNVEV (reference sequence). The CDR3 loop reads CASSLYGGGETQYF. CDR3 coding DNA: TGTGCCAGCAGTTTGTACGGGGGTGGGGAGACCCAGTACTTC.

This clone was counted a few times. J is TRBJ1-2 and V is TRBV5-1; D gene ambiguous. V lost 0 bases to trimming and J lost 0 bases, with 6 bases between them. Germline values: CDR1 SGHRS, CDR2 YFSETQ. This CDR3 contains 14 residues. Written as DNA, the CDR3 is TGCGCCAGCAGCTTGGGCGGAACTAACTATGGCTACACCTTC. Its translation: CASSLGGTNYGYTF.

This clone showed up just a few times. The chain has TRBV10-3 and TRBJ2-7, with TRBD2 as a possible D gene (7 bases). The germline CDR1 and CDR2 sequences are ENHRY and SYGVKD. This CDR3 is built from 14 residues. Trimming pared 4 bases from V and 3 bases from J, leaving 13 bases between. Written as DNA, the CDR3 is TGTGCCATCAGTGTACCAGGGGAGGGCTACGAGCAGTACTTC. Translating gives CAISVPGEGYEQYF.

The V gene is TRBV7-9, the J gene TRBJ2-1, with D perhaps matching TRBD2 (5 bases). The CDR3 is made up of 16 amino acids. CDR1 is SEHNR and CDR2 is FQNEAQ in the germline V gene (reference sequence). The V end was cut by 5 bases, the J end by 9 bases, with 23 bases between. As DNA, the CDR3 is TGTGCCAGCAGCCCCCCCCTGGCAGAAGCCGCGGGTGAGCAGTTCTTC. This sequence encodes CASSPPLAEAAGEQFF.

The CDR3 reads CASSVEGGGGPDTQYF. The CDR3 bases are TGTGCCAGCAGCGTAGAAGGCGGAGGGGGCCCAGATACGCAGTATTTT. This chain joins TRBV9 and TRBJ2-3; D is perhaps TRBD1 (7 bases). The length of the CDR3 is 16 residues. The germline V and J ends were trimmed by 0 bases and 4 bases, with 15 bases remaining between them. The germline V gene encodes CDR1 SGDLS and CDR2 YYNGEE.

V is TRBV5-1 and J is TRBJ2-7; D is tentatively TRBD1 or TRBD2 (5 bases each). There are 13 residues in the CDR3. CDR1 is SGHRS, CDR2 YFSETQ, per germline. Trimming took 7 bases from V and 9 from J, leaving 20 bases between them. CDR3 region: CASADTEVFGQYF. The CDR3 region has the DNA TGCGCCAGCGCGGACACGGAGGTGTTTGGGCAGTACTTC.

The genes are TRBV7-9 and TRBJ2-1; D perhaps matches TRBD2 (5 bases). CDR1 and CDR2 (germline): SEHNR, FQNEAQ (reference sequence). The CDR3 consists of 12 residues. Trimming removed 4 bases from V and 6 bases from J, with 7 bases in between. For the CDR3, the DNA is TGTGCCAGCAGCTCTAGCATCAATGAGCAGTTCTTC. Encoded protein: CASSSSINEQFF.

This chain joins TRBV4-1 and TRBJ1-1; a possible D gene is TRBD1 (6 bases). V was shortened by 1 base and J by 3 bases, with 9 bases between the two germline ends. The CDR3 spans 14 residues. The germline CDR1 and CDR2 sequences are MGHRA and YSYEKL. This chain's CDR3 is CASSQAQGYTEAFF. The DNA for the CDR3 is TGCGCCAGCAGCCAAGCACAGGGCTACACTGAAGCTTTCTTT.

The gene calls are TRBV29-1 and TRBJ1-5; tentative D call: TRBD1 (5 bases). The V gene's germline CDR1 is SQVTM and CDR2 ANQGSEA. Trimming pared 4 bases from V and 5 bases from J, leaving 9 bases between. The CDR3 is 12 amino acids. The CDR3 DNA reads TGCAGCGTTGGGGCGGGGGATCAGCCCCAGCATTTT. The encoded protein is CSVGAGDQPQHF.